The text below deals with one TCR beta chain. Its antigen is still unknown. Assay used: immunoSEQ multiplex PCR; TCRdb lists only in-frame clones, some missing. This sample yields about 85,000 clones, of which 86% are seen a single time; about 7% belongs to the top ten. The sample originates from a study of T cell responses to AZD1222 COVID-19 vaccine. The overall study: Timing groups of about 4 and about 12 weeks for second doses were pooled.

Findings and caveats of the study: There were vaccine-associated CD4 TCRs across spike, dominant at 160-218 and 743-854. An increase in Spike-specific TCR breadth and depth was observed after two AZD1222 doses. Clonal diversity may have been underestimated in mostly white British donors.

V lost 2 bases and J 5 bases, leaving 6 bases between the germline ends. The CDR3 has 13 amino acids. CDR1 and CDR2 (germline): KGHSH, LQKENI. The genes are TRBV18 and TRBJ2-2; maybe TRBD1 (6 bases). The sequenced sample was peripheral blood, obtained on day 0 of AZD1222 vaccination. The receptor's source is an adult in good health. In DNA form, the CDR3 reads TGTGCCAGCTCACCAACAGGGACCGGGGAGCTGTTTTTT. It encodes CASSPTGTGELFF.